These T cell receptor beta chains were read from a single sample in a study of neurological immune-mediated disorders. MiXCR was run by TCRdb on the 5' RACE reads, yielding one entry per CDR3 protein. The sample consists of around 41,000 distinct CDR3 sequences, 13% to 15% of them appearing once. Material: CD4+ T cells from blood. The receptor source for this set is a woman aged 55-69 years with HTLV-1-associated myelopathy (HAM/TSP). CDR3s include the opening cysteine and the closing phenylalanine or tryptophan. A D gene is named only where the DNA matches it firmly. Only some rows state a clone size, as once, few, many or a class for expanded clones.

size: .
D: .
J: TRBJ1-3
V: TRBV10-3
CDR3: CAIRDHSGNTIYF
DNA: TGTGCCATCCGTGACCACTCTGGAAACACCATATATTTT

size: many
D: TRBD1
J: TRBJ1-2
V: TRBV12-3/TRBV12-4
CDR3: CASSNQDRGWNF
DNA: TGTGCCAGCAGTAACCAGGACAGGGGGTGGAACTTC

size: many
D: .
J: TRBJ1-5
V: TRBV5-1
CDR3: CASSLWPPTGASNQPQHF
DNA: TGCGCCAGCAGCCTCTGGCCCCCGACAGGTGCTAGCAATCAGCCCCAGCATTTT

size: many
D: TRBD2
J: TRBJ2-1
V: TRBV9
CDR3: CASSVSSGGLYNEQFF
DNA: TGTGCCAGCAGCGTGTCTAGCGGGGGGCTCTACAATGAGCAGTTCTTC

size: many
D: .
J: TRBJ1-3
V: TRBV5-4
CDR3: CASSSASLGTPGNTIYF
DNA: TGTGCCAGCAGCTCCGCTTCCCTCGGGACACCAGGAAACACCATATATTTT

size: many
D: .
J: TRBJ2-1
V: TRBV20-1
CDR3: CSASPIGRRSDEQFF
DNA: TGCAGTGCCAGCCCTATAGGACGGCGGTCGGATGAGCAGTTCTTC

size: many
D: TRBD1
J: TRBJ2-3
V: TRBV4-2
CDR3: CASSPHTRQGYDTQYF
DNA: TGTGCCAGCAGCCCGCATACGAGACAGGGATACGATACGCAGTATTTT

size: many
D: .
J: TRBJ1-5
V: TRBV20-1
CDR3: CSAGGGGSNQPQHF
DNA: TGCAGTGCTGGGGGGGGCGGGAGCAATCAGCCCCAGCATTTT

size: many
D: TRBD2
J: TRBJ2-1
V: TRBV14
CDR3: CASSRTGTSGVNEQFF
DNA: TGTGCCAGCAGCAGAACCGGGACTAGCGGGGTAAATGAGCAGTTCTTC

size: .
D: .
J: TRBJ1-3
V: TRBV4-2
CDR3: CASSQEGSNSGNTIYF
DNA: TGTGCCAGCAGCCAAGAGGGGTCCAACTCTGGAAACACCATATATTTT

size: many
D: .
J: TRBJ1-5
V: TRBV12-3/TRBV12-4
CDR3: CASSPGGAKRNQPQHF
DNA: TGTGCCAGCAGTCCCGGGGGGGCCAAGAGGAATCAGCCCCAGCATTTT

size: once
D: .
J: TRBJ2-7
V: TRBV20-1
CDR3: CSARKRTSISYEQYF
DNA: TGCAGTGCGCGGAAGCGGACGAGTATCTCCTACGAGCAGTACTTC

size: many
D: TRBD1
J: TRBJ2-1
V: TRBV6-1
CDR3: CASSEASRGQGPHEQFF
DNA: TGTGCCAGCAGTGAAGCATCCCGGGGACAGGGGCCTCATGAGCAGTTCTTC

size: many
D: TRBD1
J: TRBJ2-3
V: TRBV20-1
CDR3: CSARKQGASWTDTQYF
DNA: TGCAGTGCTAGGAAACAGGGGGCGTCTTGGACAGATACGCAGTATTTT

size: many
D: .
J: TRBJ1-3
V: TRBV20-1
CDR3: CSARDLGRSGNTIYF
DNA: TGCAGTGCTAGAGATCTCGGCAGATCAGGAAACACCATATATTTT

size: many
D: TRBD1
J: TRBJ1-3
V: TRBV29-1
CDR3: CSAAGQGSGNTIYF
DNA: TGCAGCGCGGCAGGACAGGGATCTGGAAACACCATATATTTT

size: .
D: .
J: TRBJ1-2
V: TRBV2
CDR3: CASNSQGIVYGYTF
DNA: TGTGCCAGCAACTCTCAGGGGATCGTCTATGGCTACACATTC

size: many
D: .
J: TRBJ1-6
V: TRBV12-3/TRBV12-4
CDR3: CASSPLQGADSPLHF
DNA: TGTGCCAGCAGTCCTTTACAGGGAGCTGATTCACCCCTCCACTTT

size: many
D: .
J: TRBJ2-3
V: TRBV30
CDR3: CAWSHNLGTDTQYF
DNA: TGTGCCTGGAGTCATAACCTAGGAACAGATACGCAGTATTTT

size: .
D: .
J: TRBJ2-6
V: TRBV12-3/TRBV12-4
CDR3: CSSSGSEANVLTF
DNA: TGTTCCAGCAGTGGGTCTGAGGCCAACGTCCTGACTTTC

size: many
D: .
J: TRBJ1-4
V: TRBV2
CDR3: CASSESVSTQGKLFF
DNA: TGTGCCAGCAGTGAATCGGTCTCAACCCAAGGAAAACTGTTTTTT

size: many
D: .
J: TRBJ2-4
V: TRBV20-1
CDR3: CSARGTPLAKNIQYF
DNA: TGCAGTGCTAGGGGGACACCTTTAGCCAAAAACATTCAGTACTTC

size: many
D: .
J: TRBJ2-2
V: TRBV5-1
CDR3: CASSLGPNTGELFF
DNA: TGCGCCAGCAGCTTAGGGCCGAACACCGGGGAGCTGTTTTTT